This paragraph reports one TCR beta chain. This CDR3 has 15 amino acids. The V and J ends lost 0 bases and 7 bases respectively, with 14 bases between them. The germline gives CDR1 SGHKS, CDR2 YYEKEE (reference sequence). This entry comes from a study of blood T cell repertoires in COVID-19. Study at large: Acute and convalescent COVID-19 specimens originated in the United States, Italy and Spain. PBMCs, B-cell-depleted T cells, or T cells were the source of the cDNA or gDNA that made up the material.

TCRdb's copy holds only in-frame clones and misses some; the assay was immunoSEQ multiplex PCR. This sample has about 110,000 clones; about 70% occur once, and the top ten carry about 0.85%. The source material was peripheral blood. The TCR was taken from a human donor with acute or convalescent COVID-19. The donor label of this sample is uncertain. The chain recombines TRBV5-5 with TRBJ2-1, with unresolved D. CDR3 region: CASSLAYLLENEQFF. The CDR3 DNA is TGTGCCAGCAGCTTGGCGTATCTTTTGGAGAATGAGCAGTTCTTC.